Presented here are 20 T cell receptor beta chains from one specimen sequenced in a study of T cells in Graves' hyperthyroidism and ophthalmopathy. From RNA transcripts, TCR beta CDR3 regions were amplified. Initially, a first-round RT-PCR of the TCR CDR3 employed the HTBI primer set. One entry per CDR3 protein, called by TCRdb with MiXCR from the multiplex PCR reads. The table lists hundreds of thousands of distinct CDR3 sequences, about 17% of them singletons. The sequenced material came from blood. The receptors were gathered from a woman aged 18 to 35 with Graves' ophthalmopathy.

On this clonotype itself: A read error may be the cause here, since a much bigger clone is one base away. V and J are TRBV20-1 and TRBJ2-7, with TRBD2 matching over 9 bases. In germline, CDR1 is DFQATT, CDR2 SNEGSKA (reference sequence). There are 15 residues in the CDR3. CDR3 residues: CSARTLASGINEQHF. DNA for the CDR3: TGCAGTGCTAGAACCCTGGCTAGCGGGATCAACGAGCAGCACTTC.

The chain links TRBV4-3 to TRBJ2-1; D ambiguous. Germline V lookup: CDR1 LGHNA, CDR2 YSLEER. The V end lost 4 bases, the J end lost 6 bases, and 13 bases lay between the germline ends. The CDR3 is made up of 14 amino acids. The CDR3 reads CASSLRGVSNEQFF. Written as DNA, the CDR3 is TGCGCCAGCAGCCTACGAGGCGTCTCCAATGAGCAGTTCTTC.

In this sample, this clonotype turned up many times. This sequence joins TRBV5-1 and TRBJ2-2; 10 nucleotides line up with TRBD1. Germline V gene data show CDR1 as SGHRS and CDR2 as YFSETQ. The CDR3 covers 16 residues. The V gene end was trimmed by 2 bases and the J gene end by 7 bases; junction bases not matched to a gene: 8. Here the CDR3 DNA reads TGCGCCAGCAGCTTATGGACAGGGGGGACGAGCGGGGAGCTGTTTTTT. Protein product: CASSLWTGGTSGELFF.

The chain is built from TRBV4-3 and TRBJ2-5, with 9 bases that match TRBD2. CDR1 is LGHNA and CDR2 is YSLEER in the germline V gene. The CDR3 consists of 16 residues. Trimming took 1 base from V and 0 from J; bases not matched to a gene: 3. The CDR3 nucleotides read TGCGCCAGCAGCCAAGCTAGCGGGAAGGACCAAGAGACCCAGTACTTC. This gives the protein CASSQASGKDQETQYF.

At least ten counts were recorded for this clonotype. This chain links TRBV10-2 with TRBJ2-3; 11 nucleotides line up with TRBD2. Germline lookup yields CDR1 WSHSY and CDR2 SAAADI. V gave up 10 bases and J gave up 2 bases; unmatched junction bases: 11. This CDR3 region has 16 residues. The CDR3 DNA sequence: TGCGCCACCATTTCCGGGACTAGCGGACCCACAGATACGCAGTATTTT. Amino acid sequence: CATISGTSGPTDTQYF.

The chain recombines TRBV19 with TRBJ2-7; unclear D gene. CDR1 is LNHDA and CDR2 is SQIVND in the germline V gene (reference sequence). Trimming stripped 5 bases from V and 6 bases from J, with 11 bases between. The CDR3 has 12 residues. The CDR3: CASSRGLGEQYF. CDR3 bases: TGTGCCAGTAGTCGTGGATTGGGCGAGCAGTACTTC.

This clonotype has at least ten counts. The genes are TRBV5-6 and TRBJ2-1, with TRBD2 matching over 12 bases. The CDR3 contains 17 residues. Germline lookup yields CDR1 SGHDT and CDR2 YYEEEE. Trimming took 7 bases from V and 5 from J; bases not matched to a gene: 13. CDR3 sequence (DNA): TGTGCCAGCGGACTACTAGCGGGAGGCCCCGGGGACAATGAGCAGTTCTTC. It codes for CASGLLAGGPGDNEQFF.

This clonotype was found many times. The chain combines TRBV6-1 with TRBJ2-1; D not certain. The CDR3 sequence is 14 residues long. Trimming took 6 bases from V and 0 from J, leaving 9 bases between them. The V gene's germline CDR1 is MNHNS and CDR2 SASEGT. Written as DNA, the CDR3 is TGTGCCAGCAGCTTCACAGACTCCTACAATGAGCAGTTCTTC. Its protein is CASSFTDSYNEQFF.

This clonotype was seen at least ten times. The genes are TRBV6-6 and TRBJ2-7, with D possibly TRBD2 on 10 matching bases. The CDR3 covers 18 residues. V gave up 0 bases and J gave up 4 bases, with 22 bases separating them. The germline V gene encodes CDR1 MNHNY and CDR2 SVGAGI (reference sequence). CDR3 DNA: TGTGCCAGCAGTTACTCCACTAGCGGGACAGGGTGGGGGTACGAGCAGTACTTC. This encodes CASSYSTSGTGWGYEQYF.

This clonotype was observed many times. This chain uses TRBV7-9 with TRBJ2-1; 10 nucleotides align to TRBD2. This CDR3 is built from 15 residues. Trimming cost V 5 bases and J 6 bases; bases outside gene matches: 7. The V gene's germline CDR1 is SEHNR and CDR2 FQNEAQ (reference sequence). The CDR3 spells CASSAVAGGLNEQFF. The CDR3 nucleotides are TGTGCCAGCAGCGCCGTAGCGGGGGGACTCAATGAGCAGTTCTTC.

A few counts support this clonotype. A much larger clone sits a single nucleotide away, making a read error possible. The chain links TRBV5-5 to TRBJ2-2; the D gene is possibly TRBD1 (5 bases). Trimming removed 10 bases from V and 0 bases from J, with 13 bases in between. Per the germline V gene, CDR1 is SGHKS and CDR2 is YYEKEE (reference sequence). The CDR3 runs 14 residues. In DNA form, the CDR3 reads TGTGCCTGCCAGACAGACGCGAACACCGGGGAGCTGTTTTTT. This sequence encodes CACQTDANTGELFF.

This clonotype was recorded at least ten times. The gene calls are TRBV7-9 and TRBJ2-4; weak D call: TRBD2 (7 bases). The CDR3 loop spans 14 amino acids. In germline, CDR1 is SEHNR, CDR2 FQNEAQ (reference sequence). V shed 5 bases and J shed 8 bases, with 16 bases lying between them. CDR3 in amino acids: CASSPGAGADIQYF. Written as DNA, the CDR3 is TGTGCCAGCAGCCCTGGGGCGGGGGCGGACATTCAGTACTTC.

There are many counts of this clonotype. The chain combines TRBV12-3 or TRBV12-4 with TRBJ1-1; the D is unclear. This CDR3 comprises 14 residues. Deletions cut 2 bases from V and 1 base from J, with 8 bases between. The CDR3 reads CASSLRHSNTEAFF. The CDR3 bases are TGTGCCAGCAGTTTACGTCATTCGAACACTGAAGCTTTCTTT.

This clonotype came up many times. V gene TRBV30 combines with J gene TRBJ2-3, with 13 bases aligning to TRBD2. Per germline, CDR1 GTSNPN and CDR2 SVGIG (reference sequence). The CDR3 is 17 residues long. J was trimmed by 3 bases and V by 4 bases; bases with no gene match: 10. The CDR3 coding sequence is TGTGCCTGGAAGGGAACTAGCGGGAGGGCCGGGACAGATACGCAGTATTTT. Translation gives CAWKGTSGRAGTDTQYF.

In this sample, this clonotype turned up a few times. This may come from a read error, since a much larger clone is one base off. This chain connects TRBV27 to TRBJ2-7; 7 bases match TRBD1. CDR1 and CDR2 from the germline V gene are MNHEY and SMNVEV (reference sequence). This CDR3 is built from 17 residues. Trimming took 5 bases from V and 9 from J; bases not matched to a gene: 22. DNA of the CDR3: TGTGCCAGCAGTGCTAAGGGGGCCGGGACAGTTCGTGCCGGGCAGTACTTC. Residues: CASSAKGAGTVRAGQYF.

Many counts were recorded for this clonotype. This rearrangement joins TRBV18 to TRBJ1-1; D remains ambiguous. Trimming stripped 2 bases from V and 4 bases from J, with 11 bases between. Germline V gene lookup returns CDR1 KGHSH and CDR2 LQKENI. The CDR3 contains 14 residues. The CDR3 DNA reads as TGTGCCAGCTCACCATTGAGGTCCGGCACTGAAGCTTTCTTT. Translating gives CASSPLRSGTEAFF.

In this sample, this clonotype turned up many times. The chain uses TRBV28 and TRBJ2-1, with TRBD1 as a possible D gene (5 bases). V lost 4 bases to trimming and J lost 0 bases, with 13 bases between them. CDR3 length: 16 amino acids. Germline V gene data show CDR1 as MDHEN and CDR2 as SYDVKM. The CDR3 DNA sequence: TGTGCCAGCAGTTCCCCCTTGGGGCGCTCCTACAATGAGCAGTTCTTC. Translating gives CASSSPLGRSYNEQFF. Based on the CDR3 plus reference TRBV28 and TRBJ2-1, the full variable domain is DVKVTQSSRYLVKRTGEKVFLECVQDMDHENMFWYRQDPGLGLRLIYFSYDVKMKEKGDIPEGYSVSREKKERFSLILESASTNQTSMYLCASSSPLGRSYNEQFFGPGTRLTVL.

This clonotype showed up many times. The genes are TRBV28 and TRBJ2-7; TRBD1 agrees at 12 bases. With 5 bases clipped from V and 7 bases from J, the junction kept 12 bases outside the gene matches. CDR1 is MDHEN, CDR2 SYDVKM, per germline. This CDR3 is 16 amino acids long. In DNA, the CDR3 is TGTGCCAGCAGTCTCCCCGGGACAGGGGGCTCTCGGGAGCAGTACTTC. This sequence encodes CASSLPGTGGSREQYF.

This clonotype was detected ten times or more. This rearrangement joins TRBV27 to TRBJ1-1; maybe TRBD1 (5 bases). Between the trimmed V and J ends, which lost 2 bases and 4 bases, there was a span of 8 bases. Germline V gene sequence: CDR1 MNHEY, CDR2 SMNVEV (reference sequence). CDR3 length: 13 residues. Here the CDR3 reads CASSLNQGTEAFF. The CDR3, as DNA: TGTGCCAGCAGTTTAAACCAGGGCACTGAAGCTTTCTTT.

This chain connects TRBV29-1 to TRBJ2-1; 12 nucleotides line up with TRBD2. V lost 6 bases, J lost 0 bases, and 15 bases stayed unmatched. Germline values: CDR1 SQVTM, CDR2 ANQGSEA. The CDR3 loop spans 19 amino acids. CDR3: CSVSYPGTSGWSSYNEQFF. The CDR3 bases are TGCAGCGTCTCCTACCCCGGGACTAGCGGGTGGAGCTCCTACAATGAGCAGTTCTTC.